The next 21 T cell receptor beta chains were all read from a single sample in a study of Ad26.COV2.S vaccination and SARS-CoV-2 variants. The treatment here: roughly 18 received Ad26.COV2.S at low or high dose, single or two shots; 5 received placebo; per-sample allocation not given. The samples date from day 63 after the first vaccine or placebo injection. The data were produced by immunoSEQ multiplex PCR, yet TCRdb's version contains in-frame clones alone and is incomplete. The profile shows about 460,000 clones, around 89% of them singletons. The sequences come from peripheral blood, collected in a trial of Ad26.COV2.S vaccine versus placebo. The source of these receptors is a person aged 18-60 years who received the Ad26.COV2.S COVID-19 vaccine or a placebo.

The rearrangement links TRBV2 to TRBJ2-7; the D is unclear. V was clipped by 6 bases and J by 2 bases, with 8 bases between them. CDR3 size: 12 residues. Germline values: CDR1 SNHLY, CDR2 FYNNEI. The CDR3 DNA sequence: TGTGCCAGCAGGGCCAGAACCTACGAGCAGTACTTC. It yields the protein CASRARTYEQYF.

The V and J genes are TRBV4-1 and TRBJ2-7, with 10 bases lining up with TRBD1. CDR3 length: 16 residues. The V and J ends lost 3 bases and 4 bases, in that order; junction bases with no gene match: 9. Germline values: CDR1 MGHRA, CDR2 YSYEKL. The CDR3 DNA follows: TGCGCCAGCAGCCACTCCAAGGGGACAGGGGTTTACGAGCAGTACTTC. Protein: CASSHSKGTGVYEQYF.

The V and J genes are TRBV5-4 and TRBJ2-1; no firm D call. Per the germline V gene, CDR1 is SGHNT and CDR2 is YYREEE (reference sequence). The CDR3 has 18 residues. V dropped 0 bases and J dropped 4 bases, with 20 bases sitting between them. The CDR3 sequence: CASSLGPESSLVYNEQFF. The CDR3 DNA reads as TGTGCCAGCAGCTTGGGCCCCGAGAGCTCCCTAGTATACAATGAGCAGTTCTTC.

V is TRBV4-3 and J is TRBJ2-1, with TRBD2 matching over 11 bases. The CDR3 totals 18 residues. Losses at the gene ends were 0 bases for V and 4 bases for J; bases not matched to a gene: 8. Germline CDR1 is LGHNA and CDR2 is YSLEER. The CDR3 protein is CASSQERLAGGWYNEQFF. The CDR3 nucleotides read TGCGCCAGCAGCCAAGAGCGGCTAGCGGGGGGTTGGTACAATGAGCAGTTCTTC.

The chain links TRBV14 to TRBJ1-4, with no clear D. Trimming pared 0 bases from V and 11 bases from J, leaving 10 bases between. The CDR3 sequence is 13 residues long. Germline V CDR1 and CDR2: SGHDN, FVKESK. The CDR3, as DNA: TGTGCCAGCAGCCAAGATCACCCCGGGAAACTGTTTTTT. Translation: CASSQDHPGKLFF. Full variable domain (missing parts from reference TRBV14 and TRBJ1-4): EAGVTQFPSHSVIEKGQTVTLRCDPISGHDNLYWYRRVMGKEIKFLLHFVKESKQDESGMPNNRFLAERTGGTYSTLKVQPAELEDSGVYFCASSQDHPGKLFFGSGTQLSVL.

J is TRBJ2-7 and V is TRBV20-1, with 9 bases that match TRBD2. CDR3 length: 14 residues. V shed 3 bases, J shed 5 bases, and the junction held 8 bases outside the gene matches. Per the germline V gene, CDR1 is DFQATT and CDR2 is SNEGSKA (reference sequence). In nucleotides, the CDR3 is TGCAGTGCTAGTCCGGGACTAGCTCTCGACGAGCAGTACTTC. Its translation is CSASPGLALDEQYF.

This chain uses TRBV19 with TRBJ2-3; D gene ambiguous. This CDR3 has 12 residues. Trimming cost V 0 bases and J 6 bases, with 4 bases left between them. Germline loops: CDR1 LNHDA, CDR2 SQIVND (reference sequence). CDR3 region: CASSIDTDTQYF. The CDR3 DNA sequence: TGTGCCAGTAGTATAGATACGGATACGCAGTATTTT.

This chain connects TRBV5-4 to TRBJ2-7; TRBD1 is a possible D gene (6 bases). CDR1 and CDR2 from the germline V gene are SGHNT and YYREEE (reference sequence). Trimming pared 3 bases from V and 5 bases from J, leaving 18 bases between. The CDR3 length is 15 residues. In DNA, the CDR3 is TGTGCCAGCAGCTGGGGGCCGGACCTGATCAACGAGCAGTACTTC. Its translation: CASSWGPDLINEQYF.

This chain joins TRBV19 and TRBJ1-1; D is unresolved. Between the trimmed V and J ends, which lost 3 bases and 1 base, there was a span of 9 bases. The length of the CDR3 is 14 residues. Germline loops: CDR1 LNHDA, CDR2 SQIVND (reference sequence). The CDR3 sequence is CASSIWSSNTEAFF. The DNA for the CDR3 is TGTGCCAGTAGTATTTGGTCCTCGAACACTGAAGCTTTCTTT.

On this clone itself: The identical CDR3 is also encoded by other nucleotide sequences in the sample. The gene calls are TRBV27 and TRBJ1-1; no reliable D call. This CDR3 has 14 amino acids. The V and J ends lost 5 bases and 1 base respectively, with 11 bases between them. The germline CDR1 and CDR2 sequences are MNHEY and SMNVEV (reference sequence). The CDR3 coding sequence is TGTGCCAGCAGTCCGAGGACGGGGAACACTGAAGCTTTCTTT. Protein: CASSPRTGNTEAFF.

CDR3 in DNA: TGTGCCAGCAGCCAACCCAGGGGGCTTTCCTACAATGAGCAGTTCTTC. Amino acid sequence: CASSQPRGLSYNEQFF. The J gene is TRBJ2-1, the V gene TRBV14; 8 positions match TRBD1. The CDR3 spans 16 residues. Germline V gives CDR1 SGHDN, CDR2 FVKESK. The J segment lost 1 base and the V segment lost 2 bases, leaving 4 bases of the junction unmatched.

The gene calls are TRBV9 and TRBJ2-3; 8 nucleotides agree with TRBD1. CDR1 and CDR2 (germline): SGDLS, YYNGEE. The CDR3 consists of 16 residues. V lost 4 bases and J lost 0; bases outside the gene matches: 7. The DNA for the CDR3 is TGTGCCAGCAGCAGCTCAGGGGGCATTAGCACAGATACGCAGTATTTT. Residues: CASSSSGGISTDTQYF.

The chain recombines TRBV14 with TRBJ1-1, with D unclear. The germline V and J ends were trimmed by 4 bases and 7 bases, with 7 bases remaining between them. Germline lookup yields CDR1 SGHDN and CDR2 FVKESK. The CDR3 is 11 residues long. The CDR3 DNA reads as TGTGCCAGCAGCCGCAAATTTGAAGCTTTCTTT. Encoded protein: CASSRKFEAFF. Full variable domain (rest looked up from reference TRBV14 and TRBJ1-1): EAGVTQFPSHSVIEKGQTVTLRCDPISGHDNLYWYRRVMGKEIKFLLHFVKESKQDESGMPNNRFLAERTGGTYSTLKVQPAELEDSGVYFCASSRKFEAFFGQGTRLTVV.

This clone was seen only once. The chain employs TRBV13 and TRBJ2-7; D gene ambiguous. The V end lost 1 base, the J end lost 7 bases, and 11 bases lay between the germline ends. Germline V gene data show CDR1 as PRHDT and CDR2 as FYEKMQ (reference sequence). The CDR3 loop spans 13 amino acids. The DNA of the CDR3 is TGTGCCAGCAGCTTAGTTTTGACCGGAGAGCAGTACTTC. It yields the protein CASSLVLTGEQYF.

This chain joins TRBV4-3 and TRBJ1-1; D unresolved. Trimming cost V 2 bases and J 0 bases, with 4 bases left between them. This CDR3 comprises 13 residues. Germline V CDR1 and CDR2: LGHNA, YSLEER. The CDR3 DNA reads TGCGCCAGCAGCCAAACCATGAACACTGAAGCTTTCTTT. Translating it yields CASSQTMNTEAFF.

The chain joins TRBV4-2 to TRBJ2-1; 14 nucleotides agree with TRBD2. The J segment lost 0 bases and the V segment lost 4 bases, leaving 14 bases of the junction unmatched. CDR3 length: 21 residues. Germline V gene sequence: CDR1 LGHNA, CDR2 YNFKEQ. The CDR3 is CASSPNPLGLAGVSSYNEQFF. The CDR3 nucleotides read TGTGCCAGCAGCCCAAACCCCTTGGGACTAGCGGGAGTAAGCTCCTACAATGAGCAGTTCTTC.

In this sample, this clone turned up once. This chain links TRBV3-1 (or the pseudogene TRBV3-2) with TRBJ2-1; D remains unclear. CDR1 and CDR2 (germline): LGHDT, YNNKEL (reference sequence). This CDR3 has 13 residues. V dropped 4 bases and J dropped 5 bases, with 9 bases sitting between them. CDR3 in amino acids: CASSLNGNNEQFF. CDR3 coding DNA: TGTGCCAGCAGCCTTAACGGCAACAATGAGCAGTTCTTC.

V gene TRBV18 combines with J gene TRBJ1-6, with 8 bases aligning to TRBD1. V shed 3 bases and J 5 bases; nucleotides not matched to a gene: 3. Germline loops: CDR1 KGHSH, CDR2 LQKENI. This CDR3 has 15 amino acids. The CDR3: CASSPPGQDNSPLHF. The CDR3 DNA follows: TGTGCCAGCTCACCGCCGGGACAGGATAATTCACCCCTCCACTTT.

The chain joins TRBV30 to TRBJ1-1; 7 bases match TRBD1. Germline loops: CDR1 GTSNPN, CDR2 SVGIG (reference sequence). J gave up 5 bases and V 5 bases, and 5 bases lay outside the gene matches. This CDR3 spans 12 amino acids. DNA for the CDR3: TGTGCCTGGGGGAGGGACAGAACTGAAGCTTTCTTT. Protein: CAWGRDRTEAFF.

The rearrangement uses TRBV4-1 and TRBJ2-1, with D perhaps matching TRBD1 or TRBD2 (5 bases each). Germline CDR1 reads MGHRA; CDR2 reads YSYEKL. The CDR3 consists of 16 residues. The V end lost 3 bases, the J end lost 5 bases, and 17 bases lay between the germline ends. The CDR3 bases are TGCGCCAGCAGCCATACGACCGGGGCCACAAACAATGAGCAGTTCTTC. Amino acids: CASSHTTGATNNEQFF.

This chain links TRBV4-1 with TRBJ1-3; a weak D match, TRBD1 (6 bases). Trimming stripped 0 bases from V and 7 bases from J, with 16 bases between. This CDR3 comprises 16 residues. The germline CDR1 and CDR2 sequences are MGHRA and YSYEKL. CDR3 residues: CASSQDETGARNTIYF. In DNA, the CDR3 is TGCGCCAGCAGCCAAGATGAGACAGGAGCCCGGAACACCATATATTTT.